The 26 T cell receptor beta chains given below trace back to one sample, sequenced in a study of blood T cells in healthy people across ages. Primed by a sample-barcoded 5' primer and a J-beta primer mix, a second PCR proceeded for about 6 to 11 cycles. One entry per CDR3 protein results from TCRdb running MiXCR on the 5' RACE reads. The sample lists under 800,000 distinct CDR3 sequences, roughly 21% occurring once. Input material: blood. The receptors were gathered from a man in his 70s in good health.

This clonotype was observed a handful of times. The chain has TRBV7-6 and TRBJ2-1, with TRBD1 identical over 10 bases. The J call is uncertain, as TRBJ2-7 better fits the DNA end. The CDR3 loop spans 17 amino acids. Germline values: CDR1 SGHVS, CDR2 FNYEAQ. Here the CDR3 reads CASSLAPGTGVIYEQYF. CDR3 sequence (DNA): TGTGCCAGCAGCTTAGCCCCCGGGACAGGGGTTATCTACGAGCAGTACTTC.

V usage is TRBV20-1 and J usage is TRBJ2-5, with unresolved D. The germline gives CDR1 DFQATT, CDR2 SNEGSKA (reference sequence). The CDR3 consists of 13 residues. Trimming took 4 bases from V and 1 from J, leaving 10 bases between them. CDR3 loop: CSAKDRRQETQYF. Here the CDR3 DNA reads TGCAGTGCTAAAGATCGGCGCCAAGAGACCCAGTACTTC.

The rearrangement links TRBV11-2 to TRBJ2-5; TRBD2 matches at 10 bases. This CDR3 is built from 19 residues. J gave up 5 bases and V 2 bases, and 17 bases lay outside the gene matches. Germline assignment: CDR1 SGHAT and CDR2 FQNNGV. The CDR3 DNA is TGTGCCAGCAGCTTATCGGTTCGGGCTAGCGGGAGTAATTGGGAGACCCAGTACTTC. Amino acids: CASSLSVRASGSNWETQYF. The full variable domain, with the rest looked up from reference TRBV11-2 and TRBJ2-5, is EAGVAQSPRYKIIEKRQSVAFWCNPISGHATLYWYQQILGQGPKLLIQFQNNGVVDDSQLPKDRFSAERLKGVDSTLKIQPAKLEDSAVYLCASSLSVRASGSNWETQYFGPGTRLLVL.

This clonotype appeared a few times. V usage is TRBV20-1 and J usage is TRBJ1-6; D not certain. V shed 5 bases and J shed 4 bases, with 6 bases lying between them. Germline CDR1 DFQATT, CDR2 SNEGSKA (reference sequence). The length of the CDR3 is 12 residues. The DNA for the CDR3 is TGCAGTGCTGGGGAATATAATTCACCCCTCCACTTT. Translation gives CSAGEYNSPLHF.

The CDR3, as DNA: TGCGCCAGCAGCTTAATACCCGGGCACCAAAGCACAGATACGCAGTATTTT. Protein sequence: CASSLIPGHQSTDTQYF. The chain is built from TRBV5-1 and TRBJ2-3, with no clear D. Germline V lookup: CDR1 SGHRS, CDR2 YFSETQ. V lost 2 bases and J 0 bases, leaving 16 bases between the germline ends. The CDR3 is made up of 17 amino acids.

The rearrangement joins TRBV4-2 to TRBJ2-3; TRBD2 is a possible D gene (5 bases). The CDR3 is 17 residues long. Between the trimmed V and J ends, which lost 0 bases and 1 base, there was a span of 14 bases. Germline V gives CDR1 LGHNA, CDR2 YNFKEQ. The CDR3 nucleotides read TGTGCCAGCAGCCAAGAATTAGTGGCTAGCCGCACAGATACGCAGTATTTT. As protein: CASSQELVASRTDTQYF.

This clonotype turned up a few times. The chain recombines TRBV6-5 with TRBJ2-4; D is unclear. The CDR3 has 17 amino acids. In germline, CDR1 is MNHEY, CDR2 SVGAGI. The V gene lost 2 bases and the J gene lost 8 bases, with 22 bases spanning the gap. The CDR3 DNA reads as TGTGCCAGCAGTTACCGAATCCCGGGTCACCAAACGGACATTCAGTACTTC. Residues: CASSYRIPGHQTDIQYF.

A few counts support this clonotype. An end of the junction differs from the germline gene, which may be a read error. J is TRBJ2-5 and V is TRBV3-1, with D unresolved. This CDR3 is built from 13 residues. The germline gives CDR1 LGHDT, CDR2 YNNKEL (reference sequence). The CDR3 region is CAGSQSNQETQYF. The CDR3 DNA reads as TGTGCCGGCAGCCAAAGTAACCAAGAGACCCAGTACTTC.

This sequence joins TRBV6-1 and TRBJ2-7; D perhaps matches TRBD1 (6 bases). Germline-derived CDR1 and CDR2 are MNHNS and SASEGT. The V and J ends lost 5 bases and 6 bases respectively, with 17 bases between them. The CDR3 covers 14 residues. CDR3 sequence reads: CASSTDSLVGEQYF. The CDR3 DNA sequence: TGTGCCAGCAGTACGGACAGCTTGGTGGGCGAGCAGTACTTC.

This clonotype was observed a handful of times. The gene calls are TRBV5-1 and TRBJ2-1; 7 nucleotides line up with TRBD2. The CDR3 spans 15 residues. J lost 5 bases, V lost 4 bases, and 9 bases had no gene match. Germline values: CDR1 SGHRS, CDR2 YFSETQ. The CDR3 spells CASSRSGNGNNEQFF. The CDR3 DNA sequence: TGCGCCAGCAGCCGGAGCGGGAACGGTAACAATGAGCAGTTCTTC.

V is TRBV20-1 and J is TRBJ2-1; 7 nucleotides agree with TRBD2. The CDR3 totals 14 residues. The germline gives CDR1 DFQATT, CDR2 SNEGSKA (reference sequence). J was trimmed by 4 bases and V by 3 bases; bases with no gene match: 6. The CDR3 DNA is TGCAGTGCTAGTAAGCGGGACGGTTACAATGAGCAGTTCTTC. Its translation: CSASKRDGYNEQFF.

The CDR3 DNA reads TGTGCCAGCAGTTTCCACGGACAGGGTGAGACCCAGTACTTC. The encoded protein is CASSFHGQGETQYF. The V call is TRBV27, the J call TRBJ2-5, with TRBD1 matching over 8 bases. Germline V CDR1 and CDR2: MNHEY, SMNVEV (reference sequence). The CDR3 is 14 residues long. V shed 3 bases and J 5 bases; nucleotides not matched to a gene: 5.

The chain has TRBV20-1 and TRBJ1-2; D unclear. The CDR3 consists of 12 residues. Looked up from germline, CDR1 is DFQATT and CDR2 is SNEGSKA (reference sequence). Trimming removed 1 base from V and 8 bases from J, with 11 bases in between. The CDR3 DNA sequence: TGCAGTGCTAGAGTCGCCAGATACGGCTACACCTTC. This codes for CSARVARYGYTF.

This chain uses TRBV7-9 with TRBJ2-5; 8 positions match TRBD1. The DNA end lines up better with TRBJ2-1; the J call may be wrong. Germline loops: CDR1 SEHNR, CDR2 FQNEAQ (reference sequence). This CDR3 is built from 13 residues. The CDR3 spells CASSFSQGDEQFF. The CDR3 DNA reads as TGTGCCAGCAGCTTTTCACAGGGGGATGAGCAGTTCTTC.

Only a few counts were recorded for this clonotype. The germline gene is not matched at one end of the junction; a read error may be the cause. V gene TRBV4-1 combines with J gene TRBJ2-5; TRBD2 matches at 13 bases. The end of the DNA is better explained by TRBJ2-7, so the J call may be wrong. Germline values: CDR1 MGHRA, CDR2 YSYEKL. This CDR3 is 17 amino acids long. DNA for the CDR3: TGCGCCAGCAGTCAAGATCGGGGGACTAGCGGGACCTACGAGCAGTACTTC. As protein: CASSQDRGTSGTYEQYF.

Only one count was recorded for this clonotype. The chain joins TRBV3-1 to TRBJ2-1; TRBD1 aligns across 10 bases. Per germline, CDR1 LGHDT and CDR2 YNNKEL (reference sequence). There are 15 residues in the CDR3. After removal of 5 bases from V and 5 bases from J, the junction contained 6 bases not matched to a gene. CDR3 region: CASSTPGQGHNEQFF. The CDR3 DNA is TGTGCCAGCAGCACACCGGGACAGGGGCACAATGAGCAGTTCTTC.

The chain has TRBV20-1 and TRBJ2-7, with 8 bases identical to TRBD2. This CDR3 is 15 amino acids long. V trimming: 5 bases; J trimming: 2 bases; junction bases outside the gene matches: 11. Germline V CDR1 and CDR2: DFQATT, SNEGSKA (reference sequence). The CDR3, as DNA: TGCAGTGCTTCTCCTATCGGGACTAGGCCCTACGAGCAGTACTTC. Its protein is CSASPIGTRPYEQYF.

This sequence joins TRBV5-6 and TRBJ2-1; 12 bases match TRBD2. V dropped 0 bases and J dropped 7; count of bases not matched to a gene: 8. This CDR3 has 17 amino acids. Looked up from germline, CDR1 is SGHDT and CDR2 is YYEEEE. The CDR3 spells CASSLALLAGGRNEQFF. CDR3 nucleotides: TGTGCCAGCAGCTTGGCCCTACTAGCGGGAGGCCGTAATGAGCAGTTCTTC. The full variable domain, rest sourced from reference TRBV5-6 and TRBJ2-1, is DAGVTQSPTHLIKTRGQQVTLRCSPKSGHDTVSWYQQALGQGPQFIFQYYEEEERQRGNFPDRFSGHQFPNYSSELNVNALLLGDSALYLCASSLALLAGGRNEQFFGPGTRLTVL.

This rearrangement joins TRBV12-3 or TRBV12-4 to TRBJ2-3; 13 bases fit TRBD2. J was trimmed by 0 bases and V by 5 bases; bases with no gene match: 14. The CDR3 sequence is 20 residues long. Written as DNA, the CDR3 is TGTGCCAGCAGTCTGGGGACTAGCGGGAATTGGGGGCCTAGCACAGATACGCAGTATTTT. Its translation: CASSLGTSGNWGPSTDTQYF.

The sample holds a few counts of this clonotype. V and J are TRBV6-1 and TRBJ2-7; 10 bases map to TRBD2. V shed 4 bases, J shed 2 bases, and the junction held 11 bases outside the gene matches. The V gene's germline CDR1 is MNHNS and CDR2 SASEGT. The CDR3 covers 17 residues. This chain's CDR3 is CASSAQGGAGGPYEQYF. CDR3 DNA sequence: TGTGCCAGCAGTGCTCAAGGAGGAGCGGGAGGGCCCTACGAGCAGTACTTC.

This clonotype has a handful of counts. This sequence joins TRBV11-2 and TRBJ2-7, with TRBD1 matching over 7 bases. The J segment lost 4 bases and the V segment lost 0 bases, leaving 9 bases of the junction unmatched. Germline V gives CDR1 SGHAT, CDR2 FQNNGV. This CDR3 is built from 16 residues. CDR3 nucleotides: TGTGCCAGCAGCTTAGAGTGGACAGGCATAGGGTACGAGCAGTACTTC. Its translation is CASSLEWTGIGYEQYF. The entire variable domain, with the rest obtained from reference TRBV11-2 and TRBJ2-7, is as follows: EAGVAQSPRYKIIEKRQSVAFWCNPISGHATLYWYQQILGQGPKLLIQFQNNGVVDDSQLPKDRFSAERLKGVDSTLKIQPAKLEDSAVYLCASSLEWTGIGYEQYFGPGTRLTVT.

The rearrangement uses TRBV6-6 and TRBJ2-5; D assignment may be TRBD1 or TRBD2 (6 bases each). V shed 1 base and J shed 4 bases, with 13 bases lying between them. The CDR3 sequence is 15 residues long. Germline-derived CDR1 and CDR2 are MNHNY and SVGAGI (reference sequence). The CDR3 is CASSYWDSQGETQYF. CDR3 coding DNA: TGTGCCAGCAGTTACTGGGACTCACAGGGAGAGACCCAGTACTTC.

This clonotype was seen a few times. J is TRBJ2-2 and V is TRBV7-2; 7 bases map to TRBD1. Germline assignment: CDR1 SGHTA and CDR2 FQGNSA. The V gene end was trimmed by 4 bases and the J gene end by 5 bases; junction bases not matched to a gene: 7. This CDR3 is 15 amino acids long. The CDR3 sequence: CASSSADRLTGELFF. DNA for the CDR3: TGTGCCAGCAGCTCCGCGGACAGGTTAACCGGGGAGCTGTTTTTT.

This clonotype was counted many times. This chain uses TRBV15 with TRBJ2-5; tentative D call: TRBD1 (5 bases). The CDR3 is 14 residues long. With 3 bases removed from V and 1 base from J, the gap between germline ends came to 9 bases. Germline loops: CDR1 LNHNV, CDR2 YYDKDF (reference sequence). The CDR3 bases are TGTGCCACCAGCAGGGAAGGGGCCCAAGAGACCCAGTACTTC. Its protein is CATSREGAQETQYF.

This clonotype was counted many times. The J gene is TRBJ1-2, the V gene TRBV9; D gene unclear. Deletions cut 1 base from V and 10 bases from J, with 8 bases between. This CDR3 is 11 amino acids long. Germline CDR1 reads SGDLS; CDR2 reads YYNGEE. CDR3 in amino acids: CASSVLNDYTF. In DNA form, the CDR3 reads TGTGCCAGCAGCGTACTAAACGACTACACCTTC. The variable domain in full, with the rest retrieved from reference TRBV9 and TRBJ1-2, is DSGVTQTPKHLITATGQRVTLRCSPRSGDLSVYWYQQSLDQGLQFLIQYYNGEERAKGNILERFSAQQFPDLHSELNLSSLELGDSALYFCASSVLNDYTFGSGTRLTVV.

This sequence joins TRBV20-1 and TRBJ2-5, with D possibly being TRBD1 (6 bases). Germline lookup yields CDR1 DFQATT and CDR2 SNEGSKA (reference sequence). The CDR3 covers 15 residues. The germline V and J ends were trimmed by 6 bases and 5 bases, with 22 bases remaining between them. CDR3 nucleotides: TGCAGTGCCCGGACCTCGGGACACCCGAAGGAGACCCAGTACTTC. This gives the protein CSARTSGHPKETQYF.